Listed below are T cell receptor beta chains from one sample, sequenced in a study of spatial heterogeneity in lung cancer. One entry per CDR3 protein results from TCRdb running MiXCR on the 5' RACE reads. In the table there are 6,500 to 10,000 distinct CDR3 sequences, approximately 7% of which are singletons. The source was lung tumor tissue, collected at surgery. These receptors originate from a male donor with early-stage non-small cell lung cancer. Each CDR3 is given with its conserved first and last residue. D genes are given only for firm matches. The listing skips clone size in some rows; elsewhere it reads once, few, many or a size class.

TRBJ1-6 TRBV7-2 few . TGTGCCAGCAGGGGTCTAGGCGGTTCACCCCTCCACTTT CASRGLGGSPLHF
TRBJ2-3 TRBV7-8 many TRBD1 TGTGCCAGCAGCCTCCCCTGGGACAGGGACACAGATACGCAGTATTTT CASSLPWDRDTDTQYF
TRBJ1-5 TRBV19 many . TGTGCCAGTACCGACCAGGGGATTGGCAATCAGCCCCAGCATTTT CASTDQGIGNQPQHF
TRBJ1-2 TRBV6-5 many . TGTGCCAGCAGTTACCAAACTTCCGGGACCGGCTACACCTTC CASSYQTSGTGYTF
TRBJ2-7 TRBV6-6 many TRBD1 TGTGCCAGCAGGGGTCGGGGACAGGGAGGATACGAGCAGTACTTC CASRGRGQGGYEQYF
TRBJ1-4 TRBV20-1 few TRBD1 TGCAGTGCTAGGGTAGGGACAGGGGCCGAAAAACTGTTTTTT CSARVGTGAEKLFF
TRBJ2-7 TRBV6-1 . . TGTGCCGGGACACCGGGACCGAGCTCCTACGAGCAGTACTTC CAGTPGPSSYEQYF
TRBJ2-7 TRBV6-5 medium-sized . TGTGCCAGCAGTTACTCGATTTCGCGAATTCCCTACGAGCAGTACTTC CASSYSISRIPYEQYF
TRBJ2-6 TRBV18 many TRBD2 TGTGCCAGCTCACCCCGGACTAGCGGGAGTACTGGGGCCAACGTCCTGACTTTC CASSPRTSGSTGANVLTF
TRBJ2-1 TRBV18 many . TGTGCCAGCTCACCACAGAGGGATGAGCAGTTCTTC CASSPQRDEQFF
TRBJ2-5 TRBV19 medium-sized TRBD1 TGTGCCAGAGACAGGGGGCTAAGAGAGACCCAGTACTTC CARDRGLRETQYF
TRBJ2-1 TRBV3-1 medium-sized . TGTGCCAGCAGCCAAGTCTCCGTTAAGCAGTTCTTC CASSQVSVKQFF
TRBJ2-1 TRBV12-5 many . TGTGCTAGTGGAATCTCCAGGGAGCAGTTCTTC CASGISREQFF
TRBJ2-7 TRBV7-9 many . TGTGCCAGCAGTTCGGGGGCAGGGCCCACCTACGAGCAGTACTTC CASSSGAGPTYEQYF
TRBJ1-1 TRBV7-2 medium-sized . TGTGCCAGCAGCTCCCAGGGGTACACTGAAGCTTTCTTT CASSSQGYTEAFF
TRBJ1-1 TRBV18 . . TGTGCCAGCTCACCACCCGGGACCGGGACTGAAGCTTTCTTT CASSPPGTGTEAFF
TRBJ2-7 TRBV2 many . TGTGCCAGCAGCCTCGGGACGGAGTTCTACGAGCAGTACTTC CASSLGTEFYEQYF
TRBJ2-2 TRBV28 many TRBD1 TGTGCCAGCCGACAACCCGACAGGGGAGTCACCGGGGAGCTGTTTTTT CASRQPDRGVTGELFF
TRBJ2-7 TRBV13 many . TGTGCCAGCAGCTTCGGCCCTAGTCCCTACGAGCAGTACTTC CASSFGPSPYEQYF
TRBJ2-3 TRBV28 many . TGTGCCAGCAGCTTCGAGAATCGGTTGCAGTATTTT CASSFENRLQYF
TRBJ2-1 TRBV6-2/TRBV6-3 medium-sized . TGTGCCAGCAGTCCCTTACCTTCCTACAATGAGCAGTTCTTC CASSPLPSYNEQFF
TRBJ2-3 TRBV7-9 many . TGTGCCAGCAGCTTTAGGGACCCTAGCACAGATACGCAGTATTTT CASSFRDPSTDTQYF
TRBJ2-7 TRBV6-2/TRBV6-3 few . TGTGCCAGCAGCCCTCTAGGTTCCGAGCAGTACTTC CASSPLGSEQYF
TRBJ1-1 TRBV5-1 . TRBD1 TGCGCCAGCAGCCTCGTACAGGGGGTGAACACTGAAGCTTTCTTT CASSLVQGVNTEAFF
TRBJ2-7 TRBV28 medium-sized . TGTGCCAGCAGAATCCCCGCAGGGCGGGAGCAGTACTTC CASRIPAGREQYF
TRBJ2-3 TRBV20-1 many . TGCAGTGCTAGAAGGCGGTCTAGCACAGATACGCAGTATTTT CSARRRSSTDTQYF
TRBJ2-1 TRBV6-2/TRBV6-3 medium-sized TRBD2 TGTGCCAGCAGTTACGGGGGACTAGCGGGAGAGGTGTTGGGGTTCTTC CASSYGGLAGEVLGFF
TRBJ1-1 TRBV9 medium-sized . TGTGCCAGCAGCCCAGGGGTTGGTGAAGCTTTCTTT CASSPGVGEAFF
TRBJ1-3 TRBV7-9 many . TGTGCCAGCAGCGCCTCAGAGTTCTCTGGAAACACCATATATTTT CASSASEFSGNTIYF
TRBJ1-2 TRBV19 . . TGTTCCAGTAGCACCGGGACGGCCATCTATGGCTACACCTTC CSSSTGTAIYGYTF
TRBJ2-3 TRBV7-2 many . TGTGCCAGCAGCTTAGCCCGGCGGGGGCGCACAGATACGCAGTATTTT CASSLARRGRTDTQYF
TRBJ2-7 TRBV20-1 medium-sized . TGCAGTGCTAGAGATGTGGGGGGCGCGTTACACGAGCAGTACTTC CSARDVGGALHEQYF
TRBJ1-1 TRBV19 medium-sized . TGTGCCAGTCGATTTCGGGACACTGAAGCTTTCTTT CASRFRDTEAFF
TRBJ1-6 TRBV28 many . TGTGCCAGCAGTTTAGACCTCGAGGGTTCCTATAATTCACCCCTCCACTTT CASSLDLEGSYNSPLHF
TRBJ2-2 TRBV11-2 medium-sized . TGTGCCAGCAGCTTTCTGCAGGGCACCGGGGAGCTGTTTTTT CASSFLQGTGELFF
TRBJ1-6 TRBV6-5 many . TGTGCCAGCAGCCCCACAGGGCCCCGTTCACCCCTCCACTTT CASSPTGPRSPLHF
TRBJ2-3 TRBV5-1 medium-sized TRBD2 TGCGCCAGCAGCCCGGGTTTAGCGGGGGCCAACCCCACAGATACGCAGTATTTT CASSPGLAGANPTDTQYF
TRBJ1-5 TRBV6-2/TRBV6-3 . . TGTGCCAGCAGCTACTATCAGCCCCAGCATTTT CASSYYQPQHF
TRBJ2-7 TRBV27 many TRBD1 TGTGCCAGCAGTAAACGGACAGGGAAATTCTACGAGCAGTACTTC CASSKRTGKFYEQYF
TRBJ2-3 TRBV29-1 many TRBD1 TGCAGCGTTGAGCCAGGGGGCCAGCAGGATACGCAGTATTTT CSVEPGGQQDTQYF
TRBJ1-2 TRBV20-1 medium-sized . TGCAGTGCTAGAGAAGGAGAAGATCGCTATGGCTACACCTTC CSAREGEDRYGYTF
TRBJ1-5 TRBV6-6 medium-sized . TGTGCCAGCAGCTTCCCTGGGGGCAATCAGCCCCAGCATTTT CASSFPGGNQPQHF
TRBJ2-5 TRBV19 medium-sized . TGTGCCAGTAGTCCGATCCCCGGGCAGGGCGTTCCGGAAGAGACCCAGTACTTC CASSPIPGQGVPEETQYF
TRBJ2-7 TRBV19 medium-sized . TGTGCCAGTAGAGGGGATACCTACGAGCAGTACTTC CASRGDTYEQYF
TRBJ2-7 TRBV6-2/TRBV6-3 many TRBD1 TGTGCCAGCAGTTCCGCGGACAGGGTGATCAACTACGAGCAGTACTTC CASSSADRVINYEQYF
TRBJ2-6 TRBV6-1 medium-sized . TGTGCCAGCAGCCCAGGAAGCTCTGGGGCCAACGTCCTGACTTTC CASSPGSSGANVLTF
TRBJ2-7 TRBV6-5 medium-sized TRBD1 TGTGCCAGCACTACCTCCCGGGACAGTGCTTACGAGCAGTACTTC CASTTSRDSAYEQYF
TRBJ2-7 TRBV7-2 many . TGTGCCAGCAGCTTAGCAGGGGGCTCCTACGAGCAGTACTTC CASSLAGGSYEQYF
TRBJ2-7 TRBV20-1 many TRBD2 TGCAGTGCTAGAACTAGCGGGGGTGCCTACGAGCAGTACTTC CSARTSGGAYEQYF